Listed here are 14 T cell receptor beta chains from one sample, sequenced in a study of T-cell reconstitution after alpha-beta-depleted transplantation in children. The TCRbeta library was prepared with unique molecular identifiers. TCRdb recomputed calls from the PCR reads with MiXCR, one row per CDR3 protein. The data show under 750,000 distinct CDR3 sequences, about 23% seen once. The source was PBMCs, mostly from graft donor cells, collected 360 days after TCRalphabeta/CD19-depleted stem cell transplant. The source of these receptors is a boy less than two years old who had a stem cell transplant for acute myeloid leukemia, so the T cells may come from the graft donor.

This clonotype was counted ten times or more. This chain joins TRBV29-1 and TRBJ2-5; a weak D match, TRBD2 (5 bases). CDR3 length: 11 amino acids. Germline CDR1 is SQVTM and CDR2 is ANQGSEA. The V gene lost 6 bases and the J gene lost 4 bases, with 9 bases spanning the gap. The CDR3, as DNA: TGCAGCGTCCGGGGTGTAGAGACCCAGTACTTC. Translation gives CSVRGVETQYF.

The CDR3 spells CASRPYGANNEQFF. The CDR3 region has the DNA TGTGCCAGCCGACCGTACGGGGCTAACAATGAGCAGTTCTTC. The rearrangement uses TRBV19 and TRBJ2-1; possibly TRBD1 or TRBD2 for D (5 bases each). The CDR3 runs to 14 residues. The V and J ends lost 9 bases and 5 bases respectively, with 17 bases between them. CDR1 and CDR2 from the germline V gene are LNHDA and SQIVND (reference sequence).

In this sample, this clonotype turned up a few times. CDR3 bases: TGTGCCAGCAGTTTGGGACTCGACAGATGCACCTTC. Amino acids: CASSLGLDRCTF. The chain links TRBV12-3 or TRBV12-4 to TRBJ1-2; a possible D gene is TRBD1 (5 bases). The CDR3 runs to 12 residues. Trimming pared 3 bases from V and 13 bases from J, leaving 15 bases between.

This clonotype was detected ten times or more. The V call is TRBV11-2, the J call TRBJ2-3; D call uncertain. Between the trimmed V and J ends, which lost 5 bases and 3 bases, there was a span of 9 bases. The CDR3 consists of 13 residues. Looked up from germline, CDR1 is SGHAT and CDR2 is FQNNGV. The CDR3 sequence: CASSRLGTDTQYF. CDR3 coding DNA: TGTGCCAGCAGCCGCTTAGGTACAGATACGCAGTATTTT.

The chain joins TRBV6-5 to TRBJ2-5; D remains ambiguous. Trimming pared 0 bases from V and 2 bases from J, leaving 10 bases between. There are 15 residues in the CDR3. CDR1 MNHEY and CDR2 SVGAGI come from the germline V gene. The CDR3 reads CASSYSSMAQETQYF. For the CDR3, the DNA is TGTGCCAGCAGTTACTCGAGTATGGCTCAAGAGACCCAGTACTTC.

This clonotype appeared many times. The V and J genes are TRBV29-1 and TRBJ1-4; D may be TRBD1 (6 bases). Germline assignment: CDR1 SQVTM and CDR2 ANQGSEA. The length of the CDR3 is 14 residues. V was clipped by 4 bases and J by 2 bases, with 11 bases between them. The CDR3 nucleotides are TGCAGCGTTGCACAGGGCGGCACTAATGAAAAACTGTTTTTT. Residues: CSVAQGGTNEKLFF.

This clonotype was seen ten or more times. The chain combines TRBV6-2 or TRBV6-3 with TRBJ1-1; the D is unclear. Per germline, CDR1 MNHEY and CDR2 SVGEGT. This CDR3 region has 14 residues. Trimming pared 1 base from V and 10 bases from J, leaving 16 bases between. CDR3 nucleotides: TGTGCCAGCAGTTACTTCCCCCGGGCGGAAGGAGCTTTCTTT. Translating it yields CASSYFPRAEGAFF.

The table lists this clonotype with many counts. The chain joins TRBV19 to TRBJ2-3; D is unresolved. The V gene's germline CDR1 is LNHDA and CDR2 SQIVND (reference sequence). CDR3 length: 11 amino acids. V was pared by 9 bases and J by 4 bases, with 8 bases between. CDR3 sequence: CASLNADTQYF. Here the CDR3 DNA reads TGTGCCAGCCTTAACGCAGATACGCAGTATTTT.

This clonotype has a count of ten or more. CDR3 sequence (DNA): TGTGCCAGCAGCTTAGATGGTGCAGGGGCGCAAGAGACCCAGTACTTC. Translated, it gives CASSLDGAGAQETQYF. The chain joins TRBV7-3 to TRBJ2-5; TRBD1 might be the D (6 bases). Looked up from germline, CDR1 is SGHTA and CDR2 is FQGTGA. V gave up 2 bases and J gave up 2 bases, with 15 bases separating them. The CDR3 is 16 amino acids. The entire variable domain, with the rest obtained from reference TRBV7-3 and TRBJ2-5, is as follows: GAGVSQTPSNKVTEKGKYVELRCDPISGHTALYWYRQSLGQGPEFLIYFQGTGAADDSGLPNDRFFAVRPEGSVSTLKIQRTERGDSAVYLCASSLDGAGAQETQYFGPGTRLLVL.

This clonotype has at least ten counts. The chain employs TRBV29-1 and TRBJ2-5, with 8 bases lining up with TRBD2. Germline values: CDR1 SQVTM, CDR2 ANQGSEA. The CDR3 has 16 amino acids. V lost 2 bases, J lost 5 bases, and 13 bases stayed unmatched. The CDR3 nucleotides are TGCAGCGTTGAATCGCCAGCGGGGGACCCGGGTGAGACCCAGTACTTC. Translating it yields CSVESPAGDPGETQYF. Together with reference TRBV29-1 and TRBJ2-5, the CDR3 gives the full variable domain: SAVISQKPSRDICQRGTSLTIQCQVDSQVTMMFWYRQQPGQSLTLIATANQGSEATYESGFVIDKFPISRPNLTFSTLTVSNMSPEDSSIYLCSVESPAGDPGETQYFGPGTRLLVL.

The genes are TRBV5-1 and TRBJ2-3; no clear D. The V and J ends lost 4 bases and 2 bases respectively, with 11 bases between them. The CDR3 runs to 14 residues. Germline V gives CDR1 SGHRS, CDR2 YFSETQ. Here the CDR3 reads CASSITVNTDTQYF. DNA of the CDR3: TGCGCCAGCAGCATCACAGTGAACACAGATACGCAGTATTTT.

At least ten counts were recorded for this clonotype. V gene TRBV27 combines with J gene TRBJ2-1; no firm D call. The germline CDR1 and CDR2 sequences are MNHEY and SMNVEV (reference sequence). Deletions cut 0 bases from V and 9 bases from J, with 9 bases between. The CDR3 has 13 residues. CDR3 nucleotides: TGTGCCAGCAGTTTATCCGCGGAAAGTGAGCAGTTCTTC. It yields the protein CASSLSAESEQFF.

This clonotype was counted many times. The J gene is TRBJ2-5, the V gene TRBV7-9; unclear D gene. CDR3 length: 11 residues. V lost 5 bases to trimming and J lost 3 bases, with 4 bases between them. Germline CDR1 is SEHNR and CDR2 is FQNEAQ (reference sequence). CDR3: CASSTKETQYF. CDR3 sequence (DNA): TGTGCCAGCAGCACCAAAGAGACCCAGTACTTC.

Only a few counts were recorded for this clonotype. This rearrangement joins TRBV14 to TRBJ2-7; no clear D. Germline V CDR1 and CDR2: SGHDN, FVKESK. V was shortened by 1 base and J by 3 bases, with 10 bases between the two germline ends. CDR3 size: 14 residues. DNA of the CDR3: TGTGCCAGCAGCCAAGGGGTCCTCATCTACGAGCAGTACTTC. This encodes CASSQGVLIYEQYF.